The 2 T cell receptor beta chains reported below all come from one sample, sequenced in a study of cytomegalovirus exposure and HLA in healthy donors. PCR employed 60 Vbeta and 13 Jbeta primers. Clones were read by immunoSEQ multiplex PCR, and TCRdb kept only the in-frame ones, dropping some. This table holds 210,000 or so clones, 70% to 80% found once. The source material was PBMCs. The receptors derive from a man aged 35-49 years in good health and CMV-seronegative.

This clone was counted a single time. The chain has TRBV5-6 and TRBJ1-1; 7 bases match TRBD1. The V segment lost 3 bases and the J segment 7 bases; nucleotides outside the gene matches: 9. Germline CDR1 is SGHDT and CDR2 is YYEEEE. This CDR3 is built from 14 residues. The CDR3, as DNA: TGTGCCAGCAGCTCTAGAATCAGGGGGTTTGAAGCTTTCTTT. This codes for CASSSRIRGFEAFF.

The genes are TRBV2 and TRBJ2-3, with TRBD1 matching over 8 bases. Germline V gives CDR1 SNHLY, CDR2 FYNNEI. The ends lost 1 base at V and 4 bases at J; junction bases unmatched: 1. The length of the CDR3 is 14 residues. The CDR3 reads CASSEGTGPDTQYF. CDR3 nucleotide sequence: TGTGCCAGCAGTGAAGGGACAGGGCCAGATACGCAGTATTTT.